The following is a T cell receptor beta chain sequence with its context. Its specificity is not known. PCR involved 60 Vbeta and 13 Jbeta primers. The assay was immunoSEQ multiplex PCR, and TCRdb's table has in-frame clones only and misses some. The repertoire holds 200,000 to 250,000 clones, with about 80% as singletons. This specimen comes from a study of cytomegalovirus exposure and HLA in healthy donors. Study findings and constraints: In a later analysis, TCR beta V- and J-gene trimming showed a link to a missense DCLRE1C variant.

Trimming pared 1 base from V and 2 bases from J, leaving 6 bases between. The germline gives CDR1 SEHNR, CDR2 FQNEAQ (reference sequence). The CDR3 runs to 13 residues. This rearrangement joins TRBV7-9 to TRBJ2-7; D remains unclear. Sequencing used PBMCs. This receptor was obtained from a woman aged 40 to 50 in good health and CMV-seronegative. The CDR3, as DNA: TGTGCCAGCAGCTTAGACACTACCTACGAGCAGTACTTC. Its translation: CASSLDTTYEQYF.